Listed here are 30 T cell receptor beta chains from one sample, sequenced in a study of blood T cell repertoires in COVID-19. Sequencing used immunoSEQ multiplex PCR; TCRdb keeps in-frame clones, though not all of them. The sample lists approximately 68,000 clones; roughly 81% were seen once. Sequencing was done on a sample of peripheral blood. These receptors were obtained from a human donor in a cohort sampled during active COVID-19.

The rearrangement joins TRBV10-1 to TRBJ1-4; tentative D call: TRBD1 (6 bases). Germline V lookup: CDR1 WNHNN, CDR2 SYGVQD (reference sequence). There are 13 residues in the CDR3. The germline V and J ends were trimmed by 9 bases and 7 bases, with 15 bases remaining between them. The CDR3 DNA reads TGCGCCAGTGCCACAGGGAGGGTTGAAAAACTGTTTTTT. Protein: CASATGRVEKLFF.

This chain connects TRBV27 to TRBJ2-3; 10 nucleotides line up with TRBD2. J was trimmed by 0 bases and V by 5 bases; bases with no gene match: 17. The CDR3 runs 20 residues. Germline-derived CDR1 and CDR2 are MNHEY and SMNVEV (reference sequence). Here the CDR3 DNA reads TGTGCCAGCAGTCCCATCTCGATGAGGACTAGCGGAGGGAGCACAGATACGCAGTATTTT. Translation gives CASSPISMRTSGGSTDTQYF.

The J gene is TRBJ2-1, the V gene TRBV11-3; the D gene is possibly TRBD2 (6 bases). Trimming pared 4 bases from V and 6 bases from J, leaving 19 bases between. CDR1 SGHNT and CDR2 YENEEA come from the germline V gene. The CDR3 sequence is 16 residues long. CDR3 amino acids: CASSSTYTRRGNEQFF. The CDR3 DNA reads TGTGCCAGCAGCTCAACGTATACTAGGCGGGGCAATGAGCAGTTCTTC.

The V gene is TRBV30, the J gene TRBJ2-7, with 10 bases aligning to TRBD2. Germline V gene sequence: CDR1 GTSNPN, CDR2 SVGIG (reference sequence). The CDR3 covers 15 residues. V dropped 2 bases and J dropped 7; count of bases not matched to a gene: 11. CDR3 sequence: CAWSPYSGRSKEQYF. In DNA form, the CDR3 reads TGTGCCTGGAGTCCTTATAGCGGGAGGTCGAAGGAGCAGTACTTC. The full variable domain, rest sourced from reference TRBV30 and TRBJ2-7, is SQTIHQWPATLVQPVGSPLSLECTVEGTSNPNLYWYRQAAGRGLQLLFYSVGIGQISSEVPQNLSASRPQDRQFILSSKKLLLSDSGFYLCAWSPYSGRSKEQYFGPGTRLTVT.

The chain recombines TRBV11-2 with TRBJ2-7; tentatively, D is TRBD1 (5 bases). The germline V and J ends were trimmed by 4 bases and 3 bases, with 10 bases remaining between them. The CDR3 consists of 13 residues. CDR1 SGHAT and CDR2 FQNNGV come from the germline V gene. As DNA, the CDR3 is TGTGCCAGCAGCTCTCCGCAGGGCTACGAGCAGTACTTC. Translating gives CASSSPQGYEQYF.

V and J are TRBV7-3 and TRBJ2-1, with 8 bases fitting TRBD2. V gave up 2 bases and J gave up 6 bases; unmatched junction bases: 3. The CDR3 has 14 amino acids. Germline loops: CDR1 SGHTA, CDR2 FQGTGA. The CDR3: CASSLAGGLNEQFF. The CDR3 DNA follows: TGTGCCAGCAGCTTAGCGGGAGGTCTCAATGAGCAGTTCTTC.

This clone was picked up one time. The chain has TRBV28 and TRBJ2-5, with 8 bases identical to TRBD2. Germline assignment: CDR1 MDHEN and CDR2 SYDVKM. The V segment lost 6 bases and the J segment 5 bases; nucleotides outside the gene matches: 11. The CDR3 has 15 residues. The CDR3: CASSPLGLGVETQYF. The CDR3 DNA reads TGTGCCAGCAGCCCCCTGGGACTAGGCGTCGAGACCCAGTACTTC.

The rearrangement uses TRBV4-1 and TRBJ2-3, with D unclear. V dropped 0 bases and J dropped 1 base, with 11 bases sitting between them. The CDR3 has 16 residues. The germline gives CDR1 MGHRA, CDR2 YSYEKL. DNA of the CDR3: TGCGCCAGCAGCCAAGAGTGGAGTTTGGGCACAGATACGCAGTATTTT. The encoded protein is CASSQEWSLGTDTQYF.

The genes are TRBV7-9 and TRBJ2-5; 9 positions match TRBD1. The CDR3 has 13 residues. The J segment lost 4 bases and the V segment lost 5 bases, leaving 2 bases of the junction unmatched. From germline, CDR1 is SEHNR and CDR2 FQNEAQ (reference sequence). The chain's CDR3 is CASSNRGPETQYF. The CDR3 bases are TGTGCCAGCAGCAACAGGGGGCCAGAGACCCAGTACTTC.

The J gene is TRBJ1-4, the V gene TRBV4-1; 8 nucleotides align to TRBD1. The CDR3 consists of 15 residues. Per germline, CDR1 MGHRA and CDR2 YSYEKL. V lost 3 bases, J lost 8 bases, and 8 bases stayed unmatched. For the CDR3, the DNA is TGCGCCAGCAGCCATACAGGGGGGGTAGGGGAAAAACTGTTTTTT. Encoded protein: CASSHTGGVGEKLFF.

The V gene is TRBV27, the J gene TRBJ2-7; D unclear. There are 10 residues in the CDR3. Germline V gene data show CDR1 as MNHEY and CDR2 as SMNVEV (reference sequence). The V end lost 10 bases, the J end lost 0 bases, and 4 bases lay between the germline ends. CDR3 bases: TGTGCCACCTCCTCCTACGAGCAGTACTTC. As protein: CATSSYEQYF.

The chain carries TRBV5-4 and TRBJ2-7; 9 positions match TRBD2. This CDR3 spans 13 amino acids. Germline CDR1 reads SGHNT; CDR2 reads YYREEE (reference sequence). V trimming: 4 bases; J trimming: 6 bases; junction bases outside the gene matches: 5. The CDR3 DNA follows: TGTGCCAGCAGCCCCCGGACTAGCGTCGAGCAGTACTTC. Protein product: CASSPRTSVEQYF. Looking up the rest from reference TRBV5-4 and TRBJ2-7 gives the full variable domain: ETGVTQSPTHLIKTRGQQVTLRCSSQSGHNTVSWYQQALGQGPQFIFQYYREEENGRGNFPPRFSGLQFPNYSSELNVNALELDDSALYLCASSPRTSVEQYFGPGTRLTVT.

This chain connects TRBV6-5 to TRBJ2-2, with 7 nucleotides matching TRBD1. V trimming: 10 bases; J trimming: 1 base; junction bases outside the gene matches: 6. The germline V gene encodes CDR1 MNHEY and CDR2 SVGAGI. The CDR3 covers 14 residues. This chain's CDR3 is CATKRTGNTGELFF. The CDR3 nucleotides are TGTGCCACCAAAAGGACAGGGAACACCGGGGAGCTGTTTTTT.

This clone was seen just once. The chain uses TRBV7-9 and TRBJ2-7, with D maybe TRBD2 (6 bases). The CDR3 is made up of 15 amino acids. V dropped 5 bases and J dropped 5 bases, with 19 bases sitting between them. Germline V gene lookup returns CDR1 SEHNR and CDR2 FQNEAQ (reference sequence). The CDR3 reads CASSPPRGGRDEQYF. CDR3 coding DNA: TGTGCCAGCAGCCCGCCGCGGGGCGGAAGGGACGAGCAGTACTTC. The complete variable domain, with remaining parts taken from reference TRBV7-9 and TRBJ2-7, reads DTGVSQNPRHKITKRGQNVTFRCDPISEHNRLYWYRQTLGQGPEFLTYFQNEAQLEKSRLLSDRFSAERPKGSFSTLEIQRTEQGDSAMYLCASSPPRGGRDEQYFGPGTRLTVT.

The chain recombines TRBV5-1 with TRBJ2-7; 10 bases map to TRBD1. The CDR3 extends over 15 amino acids. The germline V gene has CDR1 SGHRS and CDR2 YFSETQ. Trimming cost V 0 bases and J 5 bases; bases outside gene matches: 5. This CDR3 is CASSLGLGTGDEQYF. In DNA form, the CDR3 reads TGCGCCAGCAGCTTGGGGCTGGGGACAGGGGACGAGCAGTACTTC. Together with reference TRBV5-1 and TRBJ2-7, the CDR3 gives the full variable domain: KAGVTQTPRYLIKTRGQQVTLSCSPISGHRSVSWYQQTPGQGLQFLFEYFSETQRNKGNFPGRFSGRQFSNSRSEMNVSTLELGDSALYLCASSLGLGTGDEQYFGPGTRLTVT.

The gene calls are TRBV19 and TRBJ1-2; 8 bases are a match to TRBD1. Losses at the gene ends were 6 bases for V and 4 bases for J; bases not matched to a gene: 4. The CDR3 is 13 residues long. CDR1 is LNHDA and CDR2 is SQIVND in the germline V gene (reference sequence). This CDR3 is CASSDRGLYGYTF. CDR3 nucleotide sequence: TGTGCCAGTAGCGACAGGGGACTCTATGGCTACACCTTC.

The chain recombines TRBV18 with TRBJ2-5, with D maybe TRBD2 (6 bases). The V gene's germline CDR1 is KGHSH and CDR2 LQKENI. The V and J ends lost 5 bases and 2 bases respectively, with 12 bases between them. The CDR3 has 14 residues. CDR3 coding DNA: TGTGCCAGCTCATTCCCTAGCGTACAAGAGACCCAGTACTTC. Protein product: CASSFPSVQETQYF.

This chain uses TRBV29-1 with TRBJ2-3; D perhaps matches TRBD2 (5 bases). This CDR3 has 13 amino acids. Germline assignment: CDR1 SQVTM and CDR2 ANQGSEA. V lost 5 bases to trimming and J lost 0 bases, with 9 bases between them. The CDR3 DNA reads as TGCAGCGTTCGGTGGACTAGCACAGATACGCAGTATTTT. Protein product: CSVRWTSTDTQYF.

V usage is TRBV29-1 and J usage is TRBJ1-5; weak D call: TRBD1 (6 bases). The V and J ends lost 4 bases and 4 bases respectively, with 8 bases between them. This CDR3 is built from 12 residues. Germline CDR1 and CDR2: SQVTM and ANQGSEA. In DNA, the CDR3 is TGCAGCGTTGGACAGGTTAATCAGCCCCAGCATTTT. It is translated as CSVGQVNQPQHF.

V is TRBV5-6 and J is TRBJ1-1; no definite D call. The germline V gene encodes CDR1 SGHDT and CDR2 YYEEEE. CDR3 length equals 12 residues. The V and J ends lost 1 base and 12 bases respectively, with 13 bases between them. CDR3 sequence reads: CASSLRKGGTFF. The CDR3 nucleotides read TGTGCCAGCAGCTTGCGGAAGGGAGGGACTTTCTTT.

This clone was counted between two and nine times. This chain connects TRBV19 to TRBJ2-7, with 13 positions matching TRBD2. Germline V CDR1 and CDR2: LNHDA, SQIVND (reference sequence). V was clipped by 3 bases and J by 4 bases; unmatched bases: 3. CDR3 size: 15 residues. The CDR3 protein is CASSIGTSGAYEQYF. The CDR3 region has the DNA TGTGCCAGTAGTATCGGGACTAGCGGGGCGTACGAGCAGTACTTC.

This chain joins TRBV3-1 (or the pseudogene TRBV3-2) and TRBJ1-5; D remains unclear. Trimming left V 1 base short and J 0 bases short, with 4 bases between. The length of the CDR3 is 14 residues. Germline V gene lookup returns CDR1 LGHDT and CDR2 YNNKEL (reference sequence). The CDR3 DNA follows: TGTGCCAGCAGCCAAGGGCTTAGCAATCAGCCCCAGCATTTT. It yields the protein CASSQGLSNQPQHF.

A few counts support this clone. CDR3 protein: CAWRRQGLPEAFF. The CDR3 DNA follows: TGTGCCTGGAGGAGGCAGGGGCTACCTGAAGCTTTCTTT. The chain is built from TRBV30 and TRBJ1-1, with a possible D match to TRBD1 (6 bases). This CDR3 is built from 13 residues. The V gene lost 3 bases and the J gene lost 6 bases, with 14 bases spanning the gap. The germline gives CDR1 GTSNPN, CDR2 SVGIG (reference sequence).

The gene calls are TRBV4-1 and TRBJ1-1, with 11 nucleotides matching TRBD1. Germline CDR1 and CDR2: MGHRA and YSYEKL. CDR3 length: 16 residues. Trimming cost V 6 bases and J 4 bases; bases outside gene matches: 10. The CDR3 loop reads CASSPWTGGSSTEAFF. CDR3 DNA sequence: TGCGCCAGCAGTCCTTGGACAGGGGGCTCGAGCACTGAAGCTTTCTTT.

This chain joins TRBV6-5 and TRBJ2-2; 9 bases are a match to TRBD1. Per the germline V gene, CDR1 is MNHEY and CDR2 is SVGAGI. The CDR3 is 16 residues long. V trimming: 2 bases; J trimming: 7 bases; junction bases outside the gene matches: 8. CDR3 region: CASSYNTGGGGGELFF. The CDR3 nucleotides read TGTGCCAGCAGTTACAATACAGGGGGCGGTGGCGGGGAGCTGTTTTTT.

This sequence joins TRBV18 and TRBJ1-1; D gene uncertain. V was pared by 5 bases and J by 4 bases, with 8 bases between. CDR1 is KGHSH and CDR2 is LQKENI in the germline V gene. The CDR3 loop spans 12 amino acids. The CDR3 DNA reads TGTGCCAGCTCAATACAGTCCACTGAAGCTTTCTTT. This codes for CASSIQSTEAFF.

V is TRBV7-9 and J is TRBJ1-1, with a possible D match to TRBD1 (5 bases). The CDR3 totals 13 residues. The V end was cut by 6 bases, the J end by 3 bases, with 11 bases between. Germline V lookup: CDR1 SEHNR, CDR2 FQNEAQ (reference sequence). CDR3 region: CASSQGGDTEAFF. DNA for the CDR3: TGTGCCAGCAGTCAGGGAGGGGACACTGAAGCTTTCTTT.

This clone was observed a few times. The chain recombines TRBV10-1 with TRBJ2-7; 7 nucleotides match TRBD2. The germline gives CDR1 WNHNN, CDR2 SYGVQD (reference sequence). The CDR3 totals 11 residues. V was clipped by 11 bases and J by 7 bases; unmatched bases: 8. The CDR3 nucleotides are TGCGCCGCCTCTGACGGGGGGGAGCAGTACTTC. It specifies CAASDGGEQYF.

The V gene is TRBV6-5, the J gene TRBJ1-4; D perhaps matches TRBD1 (6 bases). The germline V and J ends were trimmed by 6 bases and 7 bases, with 12 bases remaining between them. The CDR3 consists of 13 residues. Germline lookup yields CDR1 MNHEY and CDR2 SVGAGI. In DNA, the CDR3 is TGTGCCAGCAGACTACAGGGTTCTGAAAAACTGTTTTTT. This codes for CASRLQGSEKLFF.

Only a few counts were recorded for this clone. V gene TRBV4-1 combines with J gene TRBJ1-4; D gene uncertain. The CDR3 is 13 amino acids. V was pared by 2 bases and J by 4 bases, with 5 bases between. In germline, CDR1 is MGHRA, CDR2 YSYEKL. This CDR3 reads CASSQFHNEKLFF. The DNA for the CDR3 is TGCGCCAGCAGCCAATTCCATAATGAAAAACTGTTTTTT.